The clone carrying this T cell receptor (beta chain) was seen only a few times. Its antigen is not known. Per the original methods: With a range of about 23,224 to 690,600, the median per sample was around 96,000 TCRs. Via MiXCR, TCRdb re-called the RACE reads, giving one row per CDR3 protein. These V and J calls originate from TCRdb's pipeline instead of the authors' own analysis. The profile shows roughly 200,000 distinct CDR3 sequences, about 20% of them singletons. This sample was taken from a study of human T cells and chemical hapten exposure. Noted time point: patch test 1, 2 weeks after DPC sensitization. Specified treatment: therapeutic diphenylcyclopropenone sensitization with weekly scalp DPC. Unfractionated whole blood yielded the extracted total RNA. General study points: All donors were alopecia patients, so their immunity may differ from that of healthy people. Expanded TCR sets contained significantly more large CDR3 similarity clusters than controls.

This CDR3 spans 15 amino acids. Germline V gene sequence: CDR1 DFQATT, CDR2 SNEGSKA (reference sequence). J lost 10 bases, V lost 3 bases, and 10 bases had no gene match. This TCR came from a woman in her 50s with alopecia areata. Some clones in this sample may be carry-over from other donors' samples. Sequenced here: whole blood, sampled in connection with sensitization to the hapten diphenylcyclopropenone (DPC). This sequence joins TRBV20-1 and TRBJ1-6, with 9 nucleotides matching TRBD1. In DNA form, the CDR3 reads TGCAGTGCTAGTTACAATCCGGGACAGGGCTCACCCCTCCACTTT. Residues: CSASYNPGQGSPLHF.